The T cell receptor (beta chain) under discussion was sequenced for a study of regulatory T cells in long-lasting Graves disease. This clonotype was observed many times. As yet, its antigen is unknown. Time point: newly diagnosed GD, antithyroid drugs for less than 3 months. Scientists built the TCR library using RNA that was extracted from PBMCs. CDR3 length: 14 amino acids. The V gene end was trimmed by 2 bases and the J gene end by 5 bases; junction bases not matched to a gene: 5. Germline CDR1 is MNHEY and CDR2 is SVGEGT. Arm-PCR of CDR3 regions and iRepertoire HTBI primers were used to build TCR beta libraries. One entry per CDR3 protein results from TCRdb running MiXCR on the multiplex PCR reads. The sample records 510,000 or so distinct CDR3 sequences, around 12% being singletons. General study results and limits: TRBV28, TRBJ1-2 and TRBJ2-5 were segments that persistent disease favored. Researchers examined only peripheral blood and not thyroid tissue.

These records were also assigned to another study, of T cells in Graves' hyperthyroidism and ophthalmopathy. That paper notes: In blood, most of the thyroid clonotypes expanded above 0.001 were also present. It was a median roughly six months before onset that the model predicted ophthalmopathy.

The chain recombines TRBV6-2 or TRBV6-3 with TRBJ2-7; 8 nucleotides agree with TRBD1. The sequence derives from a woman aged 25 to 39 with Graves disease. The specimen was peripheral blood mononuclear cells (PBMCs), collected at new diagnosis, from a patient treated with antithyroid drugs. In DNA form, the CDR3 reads TGTGCCAGCAGTTACGGCAGGGGGCGCGACGAGCAGTACTTC. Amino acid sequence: CASSYGRGRDEQYF.